Each of the 13 T cell receptor beta chains below was sequenced from the same sample in a study of OX40 agonist ivuxolimab in advanced cancers. The assay was immunoSEQ multiplex PCR, and TCRdb's table has in-frame clones only and misses some. This sample has 80,000 to 100,000 clones, with roughly 90% found just once. The sequences come from CD4+ or CD8+ T cells sorted from blood, collected in a trial of the OX40 agonist ivuxolimab. These receptors came from an adult with an advanced solid tumor such as melanoma, head and neck, liver or kidney cancer.

This clone has just a few counts. The chain combines TRBV9 with TRBJ2-7, with 7 bases that match TRBD2. With V trimmed by 10 bases and J by 4 bases, 2 bases remained unmatched. The V gene's germline CDR1 is SGDLS and CDR2 YYNGEE. This CDR3 region has 10 residues. The CDR3 DNA reads TGTGCCTGCGGGAGATACGAGCAGTACTTC. It translates to CACGRYEQYF.

The table lists this clone with a count of one. CDR3 loop: CASSPRGERGTQYF. CDR3 bases: TGCGCCAGCAGCCCCCGGGGAGAAAGAGGGACCCAGTACTTC. V and J are TRBV5-1 and TRBJ2-5; tentative D call: TRBD2 (5 bases). The CDR3 sequence is 14 residues long. Trimming left V 4 bases short and J 7 bases short, with 17 bases between. Germline lookup yields CDR1 SGHRS and CDR2 YFSETQ.

The genes are TRBV5-6 and TRBJ1-2; 7 bases align to TRBD1. V trimming: 5 bases; J trimming: 0 bases; junction bases outside the gene matches: 10. Germline V CDR1 and CDR2: SGHDT, YYEEEE. This CDR3 has 16 residues. CDR3 DNA: TGTGCCAGCAGGCTGGGACAGACCCAGCCTAACTATGGCTACACCTTC. This sequence encodes CASRLGQTQPNYGYTF.

The chain carries TRBV18 and TRBJ2-1, with D perhaps TRBD1 or TRBD2 (5 bases each). In germline, CDR1 is KGHSH, CDR2 LQKENI. Trimming shortened V by 0 bases and J by 8 bases, and 11 bases separated the two germline ends. This CDR3 comprises 14 residues. CDR3 sequence reads: CASSPPGAGDEQFF. In DNA, the CDR3 is TGTGCCAGCTCACCACCCGGGGCTGGCGATGAGCAGTTCTTC.

This sequence joins TRBV18 and TRBJ1-4; D perhaps matches TRBD1 (6 bases). V gave up 6 bases and J gave up 8 bases, with 19 bases separating them. Germline V gives CDR1 KGHSH, CDR2 LQKENI. This CDR3 has 15 residues. For the CDR3, the DNA is TGTGCCAGCTCCGGATCCACAGGGATCGGAGAAAAACTGTTTTTT. Translated: CASSGSTGIGEKLFF.

The rearrangement links TRBV27 to TRBJ2-5; unclear D gene. Per germline, CDR1 MNHEY and CDR2 SMNVEV (reference sequence). This CDR3 is 13 amino acids long. V was cut by 4 bases and J by 4 bases, with 10 bases left in between. CDR3 in amino acids: CASSYKGIETQYF. The CDR3 DNA sequence: TGTGCCAGCAGTTACAAGGGAATAGAGACCCAGTACTTC.

CDR3 protein: CASSKRGTGEYEQYF. The CDR3 DNA reads as TGTGCCAGCAGCAAGAGGGGGACAGGGGAATACGAGCAGTACTTC. This sequence joins TRBV2 and TRBJ2-7, with 10 bases fitting TRBD1. The CDR3 runs 15 residues. Germline-derived CDR1 and CDR2 are SNHLY and FYNNEI. Trimming took 6 bases from V and 4 from J; bases not matched to a gene: 9.

The CDR3 sequence is CASSESRGNEQFF. As DNA, the CDR3 is TGTGCCAGCAGCGAATCTCGGGGAAATGAGCAGTTCTTC. This chain joins TRBV7-9 and TRBJ2-1; weak D call: TRBD2 (5 bases). Trimming removed 5 bases at V and 7 bases at J, with 12 bases between. Germline V gene sequence: CDR1 SEHNR, CDR2 FQNEAQ (reference sequence). There are 13 residues in the CDR3.

The chain couples TRBV5-6 to TRBJ2-7; a possible D gene is TRBD2 (6 bases). Germline V gene lookup returns CDR1 SGHDT and CDR2 YYEEEE. The CDR3 contains 17 residues. Trimming shortened V by 0 bases and J by 0 bases, and 16 bases separated the two germline ends. The DNA for the CDR3 is TGTGCCAGCAGCTTGGGCTGGGTACGCGGGGTCTCCTACGAGCAGTACTTC. The encoded protein is CASSLGWVRGVSYEQYF.

The chain carries TRBV7-2 and TRBJ2-1; 9 bases are shared with TRBD2. This CDR3 contains 14 residues. V was clipped by 1 base and J by 8 bases; unmatched bases: 3. Per germline, CDR1 SGHTA and CDR2 FQGNSA. CDR3: CASSLVAGVDEQFF. As DNA, the CDR3 is TGTGCCAGCAGCTTAGTAGCGGGAGTGGATGAGCAGTTCTTC.

The J gene is TRBJ2-7, the V gene TRBV7-2; 8 bases align to TRBD2. V lost 7 bases to trimming and J lost 5 bases; unmatched junction nucleotides: 16. The CDR3 length is 16 residues. Germline assignment: CDR1 SGHTA and CDR2 FQGNSA. CDR3: CASTTSAGGGVDEQYF. For the CDR3, the DNA is TGTGCCAGCACCACCTCGGCGGGGGGCGGCGTGGACGAGCAGTACTTC.

The chain carries TRBV5-1 and TRBJ2-2; D call uncertain. CDR1 and CDR2 from the germline V gene are SGHRS and YFSETQ. Trimming took off 7 bases at V and 2 bases at J, with 15 bases between the two ends. This CDR3 has 15 amino acids. In nucleotides, the CDR3 is TGCGCCAGCGCGTCGGCCCCGGCAAACACCGGGGAGCTGTTTTTT. Protein sequence: CASASAPANTGELFF.

This clone was observed a handful of times. The rearrangement uses TRBV10-3 and TRBJ1-4; 7 bases map to TRBD1. The junction had 5 bases not matched to a gene; V was cut back by 10 bases and J by 3 bases. This CDR3 has 13 amino acids. Germline V gene data show CDR1 as ENHRY and CDR2 as SYGVKD. The chain's CDR3 is CATGTAPNEKLFF. The CDR3 nucleotides read TGTGCCACCGGGACAGCTCCTAATGAAAAACTGTTTTTT.